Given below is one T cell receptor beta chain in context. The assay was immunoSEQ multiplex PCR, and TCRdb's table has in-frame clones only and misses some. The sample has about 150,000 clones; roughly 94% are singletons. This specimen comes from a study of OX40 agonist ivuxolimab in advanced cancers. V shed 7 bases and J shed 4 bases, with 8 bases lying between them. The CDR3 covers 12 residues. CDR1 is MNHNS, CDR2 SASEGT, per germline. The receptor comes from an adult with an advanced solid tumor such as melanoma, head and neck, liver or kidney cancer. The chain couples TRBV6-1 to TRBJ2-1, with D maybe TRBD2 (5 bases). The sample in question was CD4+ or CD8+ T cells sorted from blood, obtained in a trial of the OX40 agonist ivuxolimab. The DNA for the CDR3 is TGTGCCAGCAACCCGGGGTACAATGAGCAGTTCTTC. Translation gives CASNPGYNEQFF.